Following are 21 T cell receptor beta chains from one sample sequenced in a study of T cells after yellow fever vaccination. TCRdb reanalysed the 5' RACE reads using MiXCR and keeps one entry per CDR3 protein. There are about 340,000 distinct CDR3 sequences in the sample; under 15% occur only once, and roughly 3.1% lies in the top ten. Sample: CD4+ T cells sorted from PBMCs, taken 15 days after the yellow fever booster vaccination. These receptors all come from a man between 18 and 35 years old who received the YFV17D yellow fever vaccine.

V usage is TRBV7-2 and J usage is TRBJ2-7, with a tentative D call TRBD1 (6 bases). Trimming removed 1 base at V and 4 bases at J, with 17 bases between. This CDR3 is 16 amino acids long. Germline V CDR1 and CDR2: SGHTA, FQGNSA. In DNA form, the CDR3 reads TGTGCCAGCAGCTTAGTTGGCGGACAGTCGATATACGAGCAGTACTTC. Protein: CASSLVGGQSIYEQYF.

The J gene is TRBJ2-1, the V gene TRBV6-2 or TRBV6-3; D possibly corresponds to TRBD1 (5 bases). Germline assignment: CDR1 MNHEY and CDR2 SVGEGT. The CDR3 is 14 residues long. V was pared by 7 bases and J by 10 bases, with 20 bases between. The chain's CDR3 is CASTLTRRGQEQFF. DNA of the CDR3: TGTGCCAGCACCCTTACTCGAAGGGGCCAGGAGCAGTTCTTC.

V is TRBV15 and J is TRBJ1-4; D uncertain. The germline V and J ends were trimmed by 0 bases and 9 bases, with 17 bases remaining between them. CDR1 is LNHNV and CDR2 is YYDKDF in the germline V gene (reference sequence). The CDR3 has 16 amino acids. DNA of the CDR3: TGTGCCACCAGCAGAGATTACGGTCCTATCGGGAAAAAACTGTTTTTT. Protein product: CATSRDYGPIGKKLFF.

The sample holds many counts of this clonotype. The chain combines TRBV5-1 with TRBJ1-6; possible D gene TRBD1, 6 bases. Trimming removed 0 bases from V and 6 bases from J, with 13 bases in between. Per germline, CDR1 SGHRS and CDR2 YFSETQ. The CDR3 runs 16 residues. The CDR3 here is CASSLDQGSPNSPLHF. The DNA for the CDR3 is TGCGCCAGCAGCTTGGATCAGGGGTCGCCTAATTCACCCCTCCACTTT.

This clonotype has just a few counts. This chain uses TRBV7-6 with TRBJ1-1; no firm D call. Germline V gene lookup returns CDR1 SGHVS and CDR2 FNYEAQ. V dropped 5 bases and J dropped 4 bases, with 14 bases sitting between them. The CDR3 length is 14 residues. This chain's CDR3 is CASSVMAAGTEAFF. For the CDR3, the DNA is TGTGCCAGCAGCGTAATGGCAGCGGGCACTGAAGCTTTCTTT.

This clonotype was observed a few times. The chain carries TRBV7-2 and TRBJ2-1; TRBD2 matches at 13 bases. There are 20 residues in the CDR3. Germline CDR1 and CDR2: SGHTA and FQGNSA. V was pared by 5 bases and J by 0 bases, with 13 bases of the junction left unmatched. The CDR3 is CASSHPGLAGALSSYNEQFF. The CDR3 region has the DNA TGTGCCAGCAGCCACCCAGGACTAGCGGGGGCCCTGAGCTCCTACAATGAGCAGTTCTTC.

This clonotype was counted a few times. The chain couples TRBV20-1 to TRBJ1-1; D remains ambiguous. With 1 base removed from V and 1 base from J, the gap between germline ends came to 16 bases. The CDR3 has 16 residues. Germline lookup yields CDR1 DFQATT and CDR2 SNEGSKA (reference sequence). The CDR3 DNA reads TGCAGTGCTAGAGCCGGATCCGACGCTCCGAACACTGAAGCTTTCTTT. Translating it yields CSARAGSDAPNTEAFF.

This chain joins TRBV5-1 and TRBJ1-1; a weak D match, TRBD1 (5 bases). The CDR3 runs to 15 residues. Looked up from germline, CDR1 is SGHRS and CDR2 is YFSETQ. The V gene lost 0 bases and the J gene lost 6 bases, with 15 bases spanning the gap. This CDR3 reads CASSLGGPRFSEAFF. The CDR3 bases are TGCGCCAGCAGCTTGGGGGGACCAAGGTTCTCTGAAGCTTTCTTT.

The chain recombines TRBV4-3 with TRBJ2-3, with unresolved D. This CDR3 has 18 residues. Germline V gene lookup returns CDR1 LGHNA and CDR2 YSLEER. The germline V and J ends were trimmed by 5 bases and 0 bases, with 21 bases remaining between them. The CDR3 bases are TGCGCCAGCAGCAACATGCCCGCGTACAAGTACAGCACAGATACGCAGTATTTT. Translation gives CASSNMPAYKYSTDTQYF.

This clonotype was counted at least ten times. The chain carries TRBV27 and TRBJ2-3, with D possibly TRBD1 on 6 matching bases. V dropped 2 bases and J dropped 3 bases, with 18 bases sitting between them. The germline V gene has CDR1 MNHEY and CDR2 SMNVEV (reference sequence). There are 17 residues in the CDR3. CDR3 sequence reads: CASSLTAGDVRTDTQYF. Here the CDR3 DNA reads TGTGCCAGCAGTTTAACCGCAGGGGACGTGAGGACAGATACGCAGTATTTT.

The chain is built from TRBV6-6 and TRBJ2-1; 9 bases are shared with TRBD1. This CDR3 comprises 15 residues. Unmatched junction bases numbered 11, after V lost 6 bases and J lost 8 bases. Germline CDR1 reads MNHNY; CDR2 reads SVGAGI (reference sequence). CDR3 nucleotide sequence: TGTGCCAGCAGAACGGACAGGGGAGTGTCGGATGAGCAGTTCTTC. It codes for CASRTDRGVSDEQFF.

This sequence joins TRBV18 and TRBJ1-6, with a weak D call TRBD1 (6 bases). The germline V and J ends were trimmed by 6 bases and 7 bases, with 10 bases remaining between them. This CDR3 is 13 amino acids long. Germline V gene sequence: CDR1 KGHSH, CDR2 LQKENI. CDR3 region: CASSVDRNSPLHF. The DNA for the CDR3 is TGTGCCAGCTCGGTCGACAGGAATTCACCCCTCCACTTT.

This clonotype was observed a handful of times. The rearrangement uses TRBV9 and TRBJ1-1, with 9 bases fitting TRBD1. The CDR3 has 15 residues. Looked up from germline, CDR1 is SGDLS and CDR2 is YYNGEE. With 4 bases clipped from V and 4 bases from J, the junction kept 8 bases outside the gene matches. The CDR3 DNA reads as TGTGCCAGCAGCTTAACAGGGGGCGCGGGCACTGAAGCTTTCTTT. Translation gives CASSLTGGAGTEAFF.

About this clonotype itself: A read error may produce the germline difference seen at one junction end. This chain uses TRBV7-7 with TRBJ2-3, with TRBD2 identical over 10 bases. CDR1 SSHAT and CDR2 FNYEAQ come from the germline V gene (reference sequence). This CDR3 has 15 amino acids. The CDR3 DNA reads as TGTGCTAGCAGCCCTAGCGGGGGACCCCAGGGAACGCAGTATTTT. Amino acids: CASSPSGGPQGTQYF. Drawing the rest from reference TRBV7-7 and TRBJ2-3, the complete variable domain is GAGVSQSPRYKVTKRGQDVTLRCDPISSHATLYWYQQALGQGPEFLTYFNYEAQPDKSGLPSDRFSAERPEGSISTLTIQRTEQRDSAMYRCASSPSGGPQGTQYFGPGTRLTVL.

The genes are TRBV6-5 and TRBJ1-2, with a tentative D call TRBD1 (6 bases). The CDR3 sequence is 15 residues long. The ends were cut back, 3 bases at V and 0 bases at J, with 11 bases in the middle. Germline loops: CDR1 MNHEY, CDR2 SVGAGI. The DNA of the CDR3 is TGTGCCAGCAGTTATTTACAGGGATCTAACTATGGCTACACCTTC. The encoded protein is CASSYLQGSNYGYTF.

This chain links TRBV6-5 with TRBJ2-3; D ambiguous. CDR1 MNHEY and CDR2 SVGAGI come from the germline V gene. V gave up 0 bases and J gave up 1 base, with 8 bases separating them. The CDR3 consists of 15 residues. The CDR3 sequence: CASSYSWAGTDTQYF. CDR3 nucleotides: TGTGCCAGCAGTTACTCCTGGGCGGGCACAGATACGCAGTATTTT.

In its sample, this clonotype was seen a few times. The CDR3 sequence: CASSLDVQKGSGNTIYF. The CDR3 DNA sequence: TGCGCCAGCAGCTTGGACGTTCAGAAAGGCTCTGGAAACACCATATATTTT. The J gene is TRBJ1-3, the V gene TRBV5-1; no reliable D call. This CDR3 contains 17 residues. Between the trimmed V and J ends, which lost 0 bases and 0 bases, there was a span of 13 bases. The germline V gene has CDR1 SGHRS and CDR2 YFSETQ. Combining the CDR3 with reference TRBV5-1 and TRBJ1-3 gives the whole variable domain KAGVTQTPRYLIKTRGQQVTLSCSPISGHRSVSWYQQTPGQGLQFLFEYFSETQRNKGNFPGRFSGRQFSNSRSEMNVSTLELGDSALYLCASSLDVQKGSGNTIYFGEGSWLTVV.

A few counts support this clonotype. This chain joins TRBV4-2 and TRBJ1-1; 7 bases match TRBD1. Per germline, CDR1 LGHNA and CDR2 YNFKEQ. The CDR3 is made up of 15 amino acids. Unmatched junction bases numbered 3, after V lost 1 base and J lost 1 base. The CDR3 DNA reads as TGTGCCAGCAGCCAAGCCGGGACAGCGAACACTGAAGCTTTCTTT. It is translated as CASSQAGTANTEAFF.

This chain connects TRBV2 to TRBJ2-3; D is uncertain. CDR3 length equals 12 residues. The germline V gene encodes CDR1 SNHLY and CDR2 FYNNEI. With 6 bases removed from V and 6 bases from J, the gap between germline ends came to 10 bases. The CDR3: CASRAEVDTQYF. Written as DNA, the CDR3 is TGTGCCAGCAGGGCAGAGGTGGATACGCAGTATTTT.

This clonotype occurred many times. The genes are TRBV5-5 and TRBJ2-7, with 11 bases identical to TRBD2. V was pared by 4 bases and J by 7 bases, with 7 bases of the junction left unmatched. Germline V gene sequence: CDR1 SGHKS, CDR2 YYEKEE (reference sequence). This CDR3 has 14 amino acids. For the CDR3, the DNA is TGTGCCAGCAGCACATATAGCGGGGGGGAAGAGCAGTACGTC. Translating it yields CASSTYSGGEEQYV.

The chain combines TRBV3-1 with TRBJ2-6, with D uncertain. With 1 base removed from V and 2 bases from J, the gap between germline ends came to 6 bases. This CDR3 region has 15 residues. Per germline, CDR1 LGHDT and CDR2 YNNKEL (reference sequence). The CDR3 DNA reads TGTGCCAGCAGCCAAGGCGTCGCTGGGGCCAACGTCCTGACTTTC. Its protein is CASSQGVAGANVLTF.